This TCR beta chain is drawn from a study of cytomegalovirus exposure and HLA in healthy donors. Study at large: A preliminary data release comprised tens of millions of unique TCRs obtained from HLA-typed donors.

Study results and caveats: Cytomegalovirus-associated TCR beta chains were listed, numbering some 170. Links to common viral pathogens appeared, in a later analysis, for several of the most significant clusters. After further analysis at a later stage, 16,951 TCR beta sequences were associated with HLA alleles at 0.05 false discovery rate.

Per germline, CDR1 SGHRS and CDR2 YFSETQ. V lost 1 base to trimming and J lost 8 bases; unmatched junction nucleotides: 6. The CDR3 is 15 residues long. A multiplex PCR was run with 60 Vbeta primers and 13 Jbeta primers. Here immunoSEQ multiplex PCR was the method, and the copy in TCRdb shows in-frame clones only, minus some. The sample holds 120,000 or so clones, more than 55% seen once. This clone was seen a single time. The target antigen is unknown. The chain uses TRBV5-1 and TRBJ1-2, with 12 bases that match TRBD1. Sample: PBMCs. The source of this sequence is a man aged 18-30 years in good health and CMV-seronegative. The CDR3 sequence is CASSLNRDRGRGYTF. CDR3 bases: TGCGCCAGCAGCTTGAACCGGGACAGGGGGCGAGGCTACACCTTC.